A single sample gave rise to the 23 T cell receptor beta chains below, sequenced in a study of T cells after yellow fever vaccination. TCRdb re-called the 5' RACE reads with MiXCR, one entry per CDR3 protein. The sample yields some 550,000 distinct CDR3 sequences, about 19% seen once. The material was PBMCs, obtained 15 days after the yellow fever booster vaccination. The source is a man under 40 who received the YFV17D yellow fever vaccine.

This clonotype was counted a few times. The rearrangement links TRBV6-2 or TRBV6-3 to TRBJ2-1; 7 bases are shared with TRBD2. V gave up 7 bases and J gave up 2 bases; unmatched junction bases: 5. The CDR3 runs to 14 residues. Germline V gives CDR1 MNHEY, CDR2 SVGEGT. CDR3 loop: CASKRGLTYNEQFF. CDR3 bases: TGTGCCAGCAAAAGGGGACTAACCTACAATGAGCAGTTCTTC.

This rearrangement joins TRBV20-1 to TRBJ2-2; TRBD2 is a possible D gene (6 bases). The V gene's germline CDR1 is DFQATT and CDR2 SNEGSKA (reference sequence). The CDR3 loop spans 17 amino acids. Trimming took 3 bases from V and 4 from J, leaving 21 bases between them. CDR3 sequence reads: CSASPGGSGRRTGELFF. The CDR3 region has the DNA TGCAGTGCTAGTCCTGGCGGTAGCGGAAGACGCACCGGGGAGCTGTTTTTT.

This clonotype was recorded a few times. The chain employs TRBV4-3 and TRBJ2-1; tentatively, D is TRBD1 (5 bases). The CDR3 consists of 14 residues. CDR1 is LGHNA and CDR2 is YSLEER in the germline V gene. Deletions cut 4 bases from V and 7 bases from J, with 14 bases between. DNA of the CDR3: TGCGCCAGCAGCCGTGACTCAGGGCAGAATGAGCAGTTCTTC. This gives the protein CASSRDSGQNEQFF.

CDR3 DNA sequence: TGTGCCAGCAGCTTAGCGGGTACTAGCGGGATGGTGGAAAACATTCAGTACTTC. Protein product: CASSLAGTSGMVENIQYF. The rearrangement uses TRBV11-1 and TRBJ2-4, with 10 positions matching TRBD2. The germline V gene encodes CDR1 SGHAT and CDR2 FQDESV (reference sequence). J was trimmed by 5 bases and V by 0 bases; bases with no gene match: 10. This CDR3 contains 18 residues.

V is TRBV12-3 or TRBV12-4 and J is TRBJ1-6; a possible D gene is TRBD1 (6 bases). CDR3 length: 14 residues. The ends were cut back, 5 bases at V and 9 bases at J, with 14 bases in the middle. The CDR3 DNA reads TGTGCCAGCAGTGCGGAAAGGGGGTTTTCACCCCTCCACTTT. The encoded protein is CASSAERGFSPLHF.

This clonotype was observed a handful of times. V and J are TRBV7-2 and TRBJ2-3, with unresolved D. The V gene's germline CDR1 is SGHTA and CDR2 FQGNSA. The CDR3 loop spans 12 amino acids. V was trimmed by 7 bases and J by 3 bases, leaving 8 bases between them. The CDR3 is CASTLKTDTQYF. The CDR3 DNA sequence: TGTGCCAGCACCTTGAAGACAGATACGCAGTATTTT.

The gene calls are TRBV20-1 and TRBJ2-1; 7 bases align to TRBD2. CDR3 length equals 17 residues. Trimming at V came to 0 bases and at J to 0 bases, leaving 8 bases not matched to a gene. CDR1 is DFQATT, CDR2 SNEGSKA, per germline (reference sequence). CDR3 DNA sequence: TGCAGTGCTAGAGAGTTTATTTCTAGCGGCTCCTACAATGAGCAGTTCTTC. This translates into CSAREFISSGSYNEQFF.

The rearrangement links TRBV7-2 to TRBJ1-3; D perhaps matches TRBD1 (6 bases). CDR3 length equals 15 residues. V was pared by 5 bases and J by 0 bases, with 11 bases between. Germline CDR1 and CDR2: SGHTA and FQGNSA. The CDR3 is CASSLTGNSGNTIYF. The CDR3 coding sequence is TGTGCCAGCAGCCTAACAGGGAACTCTGGAAACACCATATATTTT.

The chain has TRBV27 and TRBJ2-3; D call uncertain. This CDR3 has 14 residues. V lost 6 bases to trimming and J lost 0 bases, with 10 bases between them. Germline V gene lookup returns CDR1 MNHEY and CDR2 SMNVEV (reference sequence). This CDR3 reads CASRVLSSTDTQYF. In DNA, the CDR3 is TGTGCCAGCAGGGTTCTGTCTAGCACAGATACGCAGTATTTT.

V and J are TRBV6-1 and TRBJ2-3, with 12 bases matching TRBD1. The CDR3 sequence is 14 residues long. Losses at the gene ends were 10 bases for V and 4 bases for J; bases not matched to a gene: 6. Per the germline V gene, CDR1 is MNHNS and CDR2 is SASEGT. The CDR3 is CATGQGAIPDTQYF. CDR3 DNA: TGTGCCACGGGACAGGGGGCGATCCCAGATACGCAGTATTTT.

A few counts support this clonotype. The chain links TRBV5-1 to TRBJ2-2; maybe TRBD1 (5 bases). The CDR3 consists of 13 residues. Trimming left V 3 bases short and J 6 bases short, with 9 bases between. The germline V gene encodes CDR1 SGHRS and CDR2 YFSETQ. Written as DNA, the CDR3 is TGCGCCAGCAGCTACAGGTATCCCGGGGAGCTGTTTTTT. Translation: CASSYRYPGELFF.

This clonotype was observed a handful of times. The V call is TRBV5-6, the J call TRBJ2-1, with 13 bases lining up with TRBD2. Trimming at V came to 4 bases and at J to 9 bases, leaving 7 bases not matched to a gene. CDR3 length equals 15 residues. The germline V gene encodes CDR1 SGHDT and CDR2 YYEEEE. CDR3 residues: CASSPAGLAGFEQFF. CDR3 nucleotides: TGTGCCAGCAGCCCCGCGGGACTAGCGGGATTTGAGCAGTTCTTC.

The V gene is TRBV6-1, the J gene TRBJ2-2; 8 nucleotides line up with TRBD2. CDR1 MNHNS and CDR2 SASEGT come from the germline V gene. The CDR3 is made up of 16 amino acids. V was pared by 7 bases and J by 6 bases, with 13 bases of the junction left unmatched. For the CDR3, the DNA is TGTGCCAGCACCCCCAGGGGAGCGGGAGTGTCCGGGGAGCTGTTTTTT. This codes for CASTPRGAGVSGELFF.

This clonotype was seen a handful of times. This chain uses TRBV4-3 with TRBJ1-3; D remains unclear. Germline lookup yields CDR1 LGHNA and CDR2 YSLEER. The CDR3 has 15 amino acids. V shed 0 bases and J shed 8 bases, with 14 bases lying between them. CDR3 nucleotide sequence: TGCGCCAGCAGCCAAGATCTCCCTTCCGGGGACACCATATATTTT. Translated, it gives CASSQDLPSGDTIYF.

This chain links TRBV9 with TRBJ2-2; perhaps TRBD1 as D (6 bases). The CDR3 consists of 16 residues. CDR1 is SGDLS, CDR2 YYNGEE, per germline. V lost 4 bases, J lost 1 base, and 14 bases lay in between. The CDR3 here is CASSFRGGLNTGELFF. The CDR3 coding sequence is TGTGCCAGCAGCTTTCGAGGGGGATTGAACACCGGGGAGCTGTTTTTT.

This clonotype was seen only a few times. The chain uses TRBV10-3 and TRBJ2-7; D gene uncertain. Germline V CDR1 and CDR2: ENHRY, SYGVKD. The CDR3 runs to 11 residues. V lost 7 bases and J lost 7, with 11 bases in between. CDR3 bases: TGTGCCATCACCAAGACTGAGGAGCAGTACTTC. Translation gives CAITKTEEQYF.

V gene TRBV7-9 combines with J gene TRBJ2-1; D gene ambiguous. The V gene lost 5 bases and the J gene lost 0 bases, with 11 bases spanning the gap. CDR1 is SEHNR and CDR2 is FQNEAQ in the germline V gene (reference sequence). This CDR3 region has 15 residues. The CDR3: CASSILRASYNEQFF. CDR3 bases: TGTGCCAGCAGCATCCTTAGGGCCTCCTACAATGAGCAGTTCTTC.

This chain connects TRBV12-3 or TRBV12-4 to TRBJ2-7; possible D gene TRBD2, 5 bases. The ends were cut back, 7 bases at V and 3 bases at J, with 13 bases in the middle. The CDR3 covers 13 residues. Here the CDR3 reads CASTLNSGYEQYF. The CDR3 nucleotides are TGTGCCAGCACCCTGAACAGCGGCTACGAGCAGTACTTC.

The chain joins TRBV7-8 to TRBJ1-5; D unresolved. V lost 5 bases and J lost 6, with 17 bases in between. The CDR3 spans 15 residues. Germline assignment: CDR1 SGHVS and CDR2 FQNEAQ. The CDR3 coding sequence is TGTGCCAGCAGCCTCCAGGTGGGCACGGGTCAGCCCCAGCATTTT. This encodes CASSLQVGTGQPQHF.

This clonotype was seen more than once but under ten times. The chain combines TRBV5-1 with TRBJ2-3, with 14 bases fitting TRBD2. This CDR3 spans 16 amino acids. The junction had 5 bases not matched to a gene; V was cut back by 4 bases and J by 4 bases. Per germline, CDR1 SGHRS and CDR2 YFSETQ. DNA of the CDR3: TGCGCCAGCAGCCAAGGGACTAGCGGGAGCCCAGATACGCAGTATTTT. It specifies CASSQGTSGSPDTQYF.

CDR3 loop: CASSEWTGLTEAFF. CDR3 nucleotide sequence: TGCGCCAGCAGTGAGTGGACAGGGTTGACTGAAGCTTTCTTT. The genes are TRBV10-2 and TRBJ1-1, with 8 positions matching TRBD1. Germline values: CDR1 WSHSY, CDR2 SAAADI. The CDR3 is 14 amino acids. The V segment lost 1 base and the J segment 5 bases; nucleotides outside the gene matches: 3.

This clonotype was detected a few times. The chain is built from TRBV20-1 and TRBJ2-4; 10 bases are a match to TRBD1. The trim removed 3 bases at V and 7 bases at J, leaving 6 bases unmatched. The CDR3 sequence is 14 residues long. Per the germline V gene, CDR1 is DFQATT and CDR2 is SNEGSKA (reference sequence). CDR3: CSASPGTGVNIQYF. In nucleotides, the CDR3 is TGCAGTGCTAGCCCGGGGACAGGGGTGAACATTCAGTACTTC.

This clonotype appeared a few times. The chain is built from TRBV5-1 and TRBJ2-5; either TRBD1 or TRBD2 may supply D (5 bases each). Germline CDR1 and CDR2: SGHRS and YFSETQ. Trimming shortened V by 1 base and J by 3 bases, and 13 bases separated the two germline ends. The CDR3 totals 15 residues. The CDR3 coding sequence is TGCGCCAGCAGCTTGTCCACTCGAGGGGAAGAGACCCAGTACTTC. Translation gives CASSLSTRGEETQYF. The full variable domain, completed using reference TRBV5-1 and TRBJ2-5, is KAGVTQTPRYLIKTRGQQVTLSCSPISGHRSVSWYQQTPGQGLQFLFEYFSETQRNKGNFPGRFSGRQFSNSRSEMNVSTLELGDSALYLCASSLSTRGEETQYFGPGTRLLVL.